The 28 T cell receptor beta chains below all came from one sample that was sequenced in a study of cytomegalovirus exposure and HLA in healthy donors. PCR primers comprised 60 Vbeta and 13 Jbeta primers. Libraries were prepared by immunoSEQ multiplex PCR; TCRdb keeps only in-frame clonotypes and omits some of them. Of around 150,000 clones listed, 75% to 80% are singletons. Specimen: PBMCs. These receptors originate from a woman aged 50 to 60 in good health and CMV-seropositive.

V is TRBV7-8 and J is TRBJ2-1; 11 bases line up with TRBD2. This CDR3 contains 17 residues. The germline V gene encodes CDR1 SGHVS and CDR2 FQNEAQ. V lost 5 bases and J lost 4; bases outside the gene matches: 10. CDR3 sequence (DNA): TGTGCCAGCAGCCAGGGTAGCGGGAGGGAGACTTACAATGAGCAGTTCTTC. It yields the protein CASSQGSGRETYNEQFF.

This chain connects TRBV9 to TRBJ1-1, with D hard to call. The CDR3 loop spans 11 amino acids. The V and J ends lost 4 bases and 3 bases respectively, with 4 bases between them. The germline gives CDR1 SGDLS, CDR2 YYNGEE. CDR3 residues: CASSRDTEAFF. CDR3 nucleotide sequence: TGTGCCAGCAGCCGTGACACTGAAGCTTTCTTT.

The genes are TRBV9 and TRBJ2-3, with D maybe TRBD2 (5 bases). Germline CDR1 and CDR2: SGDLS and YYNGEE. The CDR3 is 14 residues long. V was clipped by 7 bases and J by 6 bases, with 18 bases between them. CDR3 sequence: CASSSGLPTDTQYF. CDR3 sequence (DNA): TGTGCCAGCTCGTCGGGATTACCCACCGATACGCAGTATTTT.

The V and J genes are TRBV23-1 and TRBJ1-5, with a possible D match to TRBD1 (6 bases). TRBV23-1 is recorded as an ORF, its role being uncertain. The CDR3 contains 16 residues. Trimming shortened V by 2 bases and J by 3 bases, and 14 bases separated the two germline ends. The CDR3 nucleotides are TGCGCCAGCAGTCAAGATCACCACAGGGACAATCAGCCCCAGCATTTT. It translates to CASSQDHHRDNQPQHF.

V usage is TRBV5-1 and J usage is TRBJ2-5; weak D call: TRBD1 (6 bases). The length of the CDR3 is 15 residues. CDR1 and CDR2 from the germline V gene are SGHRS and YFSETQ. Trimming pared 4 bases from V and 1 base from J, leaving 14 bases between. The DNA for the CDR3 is TGCGCCAGCAGCCCCATGGGGACATTCCAAGAGACCCAGTACTTC. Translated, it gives CASSPMGTFQETQYF.

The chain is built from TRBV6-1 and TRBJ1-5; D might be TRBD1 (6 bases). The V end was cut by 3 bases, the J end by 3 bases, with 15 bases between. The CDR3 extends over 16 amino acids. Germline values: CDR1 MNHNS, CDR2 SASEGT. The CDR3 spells CASSDGGEGDNQPQHF. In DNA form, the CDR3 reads TGTGCCAGCAGTGACGGAGGGGAGGGGGACAATCAGCCCCAGCATTTT.

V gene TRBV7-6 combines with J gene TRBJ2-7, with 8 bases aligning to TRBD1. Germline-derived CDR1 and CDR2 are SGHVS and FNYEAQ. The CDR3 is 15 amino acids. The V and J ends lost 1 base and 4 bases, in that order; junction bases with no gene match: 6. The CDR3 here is CASSLGTGKEYEQYF. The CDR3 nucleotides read TGTGCCAGCAGCTTAGGGACAGGGAAGGAGTACGAGCAGTACTTC.

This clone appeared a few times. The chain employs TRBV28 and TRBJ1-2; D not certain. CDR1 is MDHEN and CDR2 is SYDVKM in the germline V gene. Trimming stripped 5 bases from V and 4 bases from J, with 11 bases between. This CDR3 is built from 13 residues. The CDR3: CASSERVVYGYTF. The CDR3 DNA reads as TGTGCCAGCAGTGAGAGGGTAGTCTATGGCTACACCTTC.

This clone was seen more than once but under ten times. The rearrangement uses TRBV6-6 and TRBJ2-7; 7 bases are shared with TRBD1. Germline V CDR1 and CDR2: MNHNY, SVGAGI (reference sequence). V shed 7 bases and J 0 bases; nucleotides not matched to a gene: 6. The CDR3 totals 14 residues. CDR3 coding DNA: TGTGCCAGCACGGGACAGCGAAGCTCCTACGAGCAGTACTTC. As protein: CASTGQRSSYEQYF.

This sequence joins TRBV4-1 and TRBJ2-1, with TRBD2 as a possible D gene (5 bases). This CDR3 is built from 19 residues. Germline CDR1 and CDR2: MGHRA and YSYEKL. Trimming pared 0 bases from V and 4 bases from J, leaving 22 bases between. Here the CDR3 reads CASSQDSASSSRSYNEQFF. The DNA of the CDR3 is TGCGCCAGCAGCCAAGATAGCGCGAGCTCTAGCAGATCATACAATGAGCAGTTCTTC.

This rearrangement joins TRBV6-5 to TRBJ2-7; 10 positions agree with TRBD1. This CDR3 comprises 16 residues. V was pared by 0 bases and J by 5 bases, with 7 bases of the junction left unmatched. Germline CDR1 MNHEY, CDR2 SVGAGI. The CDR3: CASSYSSGTGDNEQYF. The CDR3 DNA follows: TGTGCCAGCAGTTACTCGAGCGGGACAGGGGATAACGAGCAGTACTTC.

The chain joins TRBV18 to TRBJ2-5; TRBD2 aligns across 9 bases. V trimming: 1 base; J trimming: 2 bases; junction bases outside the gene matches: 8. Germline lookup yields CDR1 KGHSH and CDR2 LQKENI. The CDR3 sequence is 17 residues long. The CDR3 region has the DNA TGTGCCAGCTCACCACGGAGAGCGGGAGGCTCACAAGAGACCCAGTACTTC. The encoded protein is CASSPRRAGGSQETQYF.

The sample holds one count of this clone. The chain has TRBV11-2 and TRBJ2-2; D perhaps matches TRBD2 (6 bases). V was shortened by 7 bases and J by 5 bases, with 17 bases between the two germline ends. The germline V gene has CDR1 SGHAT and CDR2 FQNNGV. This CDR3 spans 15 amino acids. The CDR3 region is CASTLLRAGTGELFF. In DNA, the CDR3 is TGTGCCAGCACCCTACTCCGGGCGGGAACCGGGGAGCTGTTTTTT.

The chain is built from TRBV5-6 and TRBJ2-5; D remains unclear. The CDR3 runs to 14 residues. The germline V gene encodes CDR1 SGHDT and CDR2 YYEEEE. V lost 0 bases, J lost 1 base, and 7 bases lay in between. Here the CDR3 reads CASSLGLLQETQYF. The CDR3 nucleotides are TGTGCCAGCAGCTTGGGACTCCTCCAAGAGACCCAGTACTTC. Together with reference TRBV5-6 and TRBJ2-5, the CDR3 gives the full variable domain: DAGVTQSPTHLIKTRGQQVTLRCSPKSGHDTVSWYQQALGQGPQFIFQYYEEEERQRGNFPDRFSGHQFPNYSSELNVNALLLGDSALYLCASSLGLLQETQYFGPGTRLLVL.

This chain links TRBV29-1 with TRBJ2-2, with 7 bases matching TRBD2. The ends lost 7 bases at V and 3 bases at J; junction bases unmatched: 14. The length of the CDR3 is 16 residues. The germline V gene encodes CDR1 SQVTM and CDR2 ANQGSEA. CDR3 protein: CSATAGRVPDTGELFF. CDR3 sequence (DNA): TGCAGCGCTACAGCGGGGAGAGTGCCAGACACCGGGGAGCTGTTTTTT.

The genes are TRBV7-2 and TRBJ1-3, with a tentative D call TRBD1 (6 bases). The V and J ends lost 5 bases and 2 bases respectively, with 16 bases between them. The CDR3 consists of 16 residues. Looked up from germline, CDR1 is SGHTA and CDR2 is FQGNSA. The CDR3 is CASSPNRVEAGNTIYF. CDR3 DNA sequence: TGTGCCAGCAGCCCCAACAGGGTAGAAGCTGGAAACACCATATATTTT.

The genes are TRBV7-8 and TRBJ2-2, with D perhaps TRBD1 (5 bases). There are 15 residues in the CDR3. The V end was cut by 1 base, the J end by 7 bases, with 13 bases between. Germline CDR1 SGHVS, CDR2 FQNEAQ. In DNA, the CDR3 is TGTGCCAGCAGCTTAGTGAAAGGGGTAGTCGGGGAGCTGTTTTTT. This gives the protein CASSLVKGVVGELFF.

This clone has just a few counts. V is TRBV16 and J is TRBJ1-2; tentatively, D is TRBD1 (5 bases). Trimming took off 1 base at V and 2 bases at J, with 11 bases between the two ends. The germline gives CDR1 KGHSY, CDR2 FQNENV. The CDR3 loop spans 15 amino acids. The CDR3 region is CASSQLFGANYGYTF. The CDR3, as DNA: TGTGCCAGCAGCCAATTATTTGGGGCCAACTATGGCTACACCTTC.

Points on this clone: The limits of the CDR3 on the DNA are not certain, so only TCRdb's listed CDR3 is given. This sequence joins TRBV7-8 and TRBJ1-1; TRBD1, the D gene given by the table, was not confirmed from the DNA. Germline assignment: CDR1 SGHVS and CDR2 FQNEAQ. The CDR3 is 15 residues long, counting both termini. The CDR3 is CASSLVRARGTEAFF.

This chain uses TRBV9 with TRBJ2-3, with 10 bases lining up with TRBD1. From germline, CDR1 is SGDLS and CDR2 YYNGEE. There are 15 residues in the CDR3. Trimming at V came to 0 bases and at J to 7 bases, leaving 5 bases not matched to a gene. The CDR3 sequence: CASSVGLTGGNTQYF. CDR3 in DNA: TGTGCCAGCAGCGTAGGCCTGACAGGGGGCAATACGCAGTATTTT.

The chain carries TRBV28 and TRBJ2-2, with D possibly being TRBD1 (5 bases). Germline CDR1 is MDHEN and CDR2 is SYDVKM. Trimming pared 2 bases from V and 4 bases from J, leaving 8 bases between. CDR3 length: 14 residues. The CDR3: CASSLDRFTGELFF. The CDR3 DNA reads TGTGCCAGCAGTTTAGACAGATTCACCGGGGAGCTGTTTTTT.

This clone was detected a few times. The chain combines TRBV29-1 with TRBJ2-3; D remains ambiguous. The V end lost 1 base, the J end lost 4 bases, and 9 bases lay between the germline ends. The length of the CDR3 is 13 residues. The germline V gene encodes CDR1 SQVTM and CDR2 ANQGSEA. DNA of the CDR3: TGCAGCGTTGAAGGAGAAGCGCCAGATACGCAGTATTTT. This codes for CSVEGEAPDTQYF.

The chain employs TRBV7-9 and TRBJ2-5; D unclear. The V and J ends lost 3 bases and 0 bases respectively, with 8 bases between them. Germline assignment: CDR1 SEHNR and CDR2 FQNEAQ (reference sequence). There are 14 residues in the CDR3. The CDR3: CASSLGSYQETQYF. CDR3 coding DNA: TGTGCCAGCAGCTTGGGCTCGTACCAAGAGACCCAGTACTTC.

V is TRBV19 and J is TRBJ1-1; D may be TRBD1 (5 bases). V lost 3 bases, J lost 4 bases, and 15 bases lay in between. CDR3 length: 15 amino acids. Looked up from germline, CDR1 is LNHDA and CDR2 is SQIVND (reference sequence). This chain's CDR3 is CASSMGRVRGTEAFF. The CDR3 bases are TGTGCCAGTAGTATGGGCAGGGTAAGGGGCACTGAAGCTTTCTTT.

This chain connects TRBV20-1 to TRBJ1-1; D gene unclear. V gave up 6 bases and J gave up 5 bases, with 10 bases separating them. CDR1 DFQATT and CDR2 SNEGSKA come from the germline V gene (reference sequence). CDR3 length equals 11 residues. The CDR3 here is CSATPNTEAFF. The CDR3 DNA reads TGCAGTGCAACTCCTAATACTGAAGCTTTCTTT.

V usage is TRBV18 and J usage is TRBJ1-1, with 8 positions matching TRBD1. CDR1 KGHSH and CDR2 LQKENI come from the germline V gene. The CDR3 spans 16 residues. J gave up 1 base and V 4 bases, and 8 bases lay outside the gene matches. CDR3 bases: TGTGCCAGCTCACTCCGACAGGGGTCGTCGAACACTGAAGCTTTCTTT. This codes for CASSLRQGSSNTEAFF.

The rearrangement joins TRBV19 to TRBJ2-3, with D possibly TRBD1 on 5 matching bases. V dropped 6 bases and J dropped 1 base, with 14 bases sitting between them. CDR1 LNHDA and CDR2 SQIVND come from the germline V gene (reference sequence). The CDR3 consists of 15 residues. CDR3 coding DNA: TGTGCCAGTAGGTACAGGTACCGGGGCACAGATACGCAGTATTTT. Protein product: CASRYRYRGTDTQYF.

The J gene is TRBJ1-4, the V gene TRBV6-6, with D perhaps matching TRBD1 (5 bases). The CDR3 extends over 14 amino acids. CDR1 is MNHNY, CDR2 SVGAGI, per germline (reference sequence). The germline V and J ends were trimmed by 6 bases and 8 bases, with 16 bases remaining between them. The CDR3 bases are TGTGCCAGCAGAATCGCCAGGGATCAGGAAAAACTGTTTTTT. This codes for CASRIARDQEKLFF.